One T cell receptor beta chain is described in this entry. This CDR3 region has 21 residues. Germline loops: CDR1 LGHNA, CDR2 YNFKEQ. Losses at the gene ends were 0 bases for V and 0 bases for J; bases not matched to a gene: 17. Measured with immunoSEQ multiplex PCR; TCRdb has only the in-frame clones, and not every one. The sample yields under 250,000 clones, about 87% seen once. The study drew participants aged about 18 to 89 years from about two dozen US areas. This sample is part of a study of blood T cell repertoires in COVID-19. The clonotype comes from a woman between 35 and 50 years old who had been exposed to COVID-19. Specimen: PBMCs or T cells enriched from blood (not recorded which). V gene TRBV4-2 combines with J gene TRBJ2-4, with 7 nucleotides matching TRBD1. The CDR3 loop reads CASSQDLMGQSLHLAKNIQYF. Here the CDR3 DNA reads TGTGCCAGCAGCCAAGATCTGATGGGACAGAGTCTACACCTAGCCAAAAACATTCAGTACTTC.